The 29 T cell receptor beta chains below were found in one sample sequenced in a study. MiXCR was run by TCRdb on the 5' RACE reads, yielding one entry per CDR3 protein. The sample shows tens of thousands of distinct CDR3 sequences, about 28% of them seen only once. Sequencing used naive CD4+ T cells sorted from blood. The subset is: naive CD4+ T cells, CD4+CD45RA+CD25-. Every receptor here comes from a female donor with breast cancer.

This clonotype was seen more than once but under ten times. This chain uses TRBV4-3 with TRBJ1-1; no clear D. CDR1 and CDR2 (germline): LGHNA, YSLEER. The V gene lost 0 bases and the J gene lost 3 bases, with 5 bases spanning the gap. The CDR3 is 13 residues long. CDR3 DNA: TGCGCCAGCAGCCAAGATCAATACACTGAAGCTTTCTTT. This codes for CASSQDQYTEAFF.

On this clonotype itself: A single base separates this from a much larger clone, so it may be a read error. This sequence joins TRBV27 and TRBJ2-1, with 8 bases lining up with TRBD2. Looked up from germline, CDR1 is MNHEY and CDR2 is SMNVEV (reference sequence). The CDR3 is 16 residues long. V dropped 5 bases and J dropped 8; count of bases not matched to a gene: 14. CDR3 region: CASSTRPGLGEDEQFF. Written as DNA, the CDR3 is TGTGCCAGCAGTACTAGGCCGGGACTAGGGGAGGATGAGCAGTTCTTC.

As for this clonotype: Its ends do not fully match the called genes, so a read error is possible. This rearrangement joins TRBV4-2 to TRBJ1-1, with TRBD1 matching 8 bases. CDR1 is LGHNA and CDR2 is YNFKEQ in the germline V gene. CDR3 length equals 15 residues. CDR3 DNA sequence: TGCGACAGCAGCCAAGGACAGGGCACGGGAACTGAAGCTTTCTTT. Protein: CDSSQGQGTGTEAFF.

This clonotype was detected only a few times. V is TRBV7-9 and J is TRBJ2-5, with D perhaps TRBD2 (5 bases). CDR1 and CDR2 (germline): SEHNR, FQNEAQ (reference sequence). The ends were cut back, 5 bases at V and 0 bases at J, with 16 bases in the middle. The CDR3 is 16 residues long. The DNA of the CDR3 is TGTGCCAGCAGCCCGATGACTACAACCGACCAAGAGACCCAGTACTTC. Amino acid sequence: CASSPMTTTDQETQYF.

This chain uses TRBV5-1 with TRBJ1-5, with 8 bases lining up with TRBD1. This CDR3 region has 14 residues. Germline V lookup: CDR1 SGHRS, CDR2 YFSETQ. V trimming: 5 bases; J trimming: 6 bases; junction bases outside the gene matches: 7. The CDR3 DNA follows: TGCGCCAGCAGTTCGGCAGGGGGCGGTCAGCCCCAGCATTTT. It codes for CASSSAGGGQPQHF.

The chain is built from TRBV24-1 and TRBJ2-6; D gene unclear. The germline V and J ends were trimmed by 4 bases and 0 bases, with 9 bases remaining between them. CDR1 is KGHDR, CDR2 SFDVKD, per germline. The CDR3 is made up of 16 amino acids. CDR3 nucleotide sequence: TGTGCCACCAGTGACCCCGACGGCTCTGGGGCCAACGTCCTGACTTTC. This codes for CATSDPDGSGANVLTF.

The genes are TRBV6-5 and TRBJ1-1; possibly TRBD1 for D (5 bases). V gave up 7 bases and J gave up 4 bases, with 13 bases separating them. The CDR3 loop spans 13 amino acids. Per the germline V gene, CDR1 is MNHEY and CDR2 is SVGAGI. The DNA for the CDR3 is TGTGCCAGCACCCCCGGGGGTGGCACTGAAGCTTTCTTT. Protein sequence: CASTPGGGTEAFF.

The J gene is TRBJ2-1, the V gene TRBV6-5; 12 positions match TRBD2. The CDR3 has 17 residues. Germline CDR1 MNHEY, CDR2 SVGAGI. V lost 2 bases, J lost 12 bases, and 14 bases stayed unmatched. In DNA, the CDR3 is TGTGCCAGCAGTTACCAGACCGGACTAGCGGGGCCAGGGCCGCAGTTCTTC. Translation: CASSYQTGLAGPGPQFF.

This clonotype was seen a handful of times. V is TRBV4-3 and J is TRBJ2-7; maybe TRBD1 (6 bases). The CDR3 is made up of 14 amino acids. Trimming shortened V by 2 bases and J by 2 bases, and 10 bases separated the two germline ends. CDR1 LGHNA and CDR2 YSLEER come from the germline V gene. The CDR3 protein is CASSQLGQTYEQYF. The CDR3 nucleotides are TGCGCCAGCAGCCAACTAGGACAGACCTACGAGCAGTACTTC.

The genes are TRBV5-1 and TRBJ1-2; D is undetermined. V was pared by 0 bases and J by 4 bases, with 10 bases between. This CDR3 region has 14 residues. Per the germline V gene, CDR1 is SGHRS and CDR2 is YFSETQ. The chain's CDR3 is CASSLGAESYGYTF. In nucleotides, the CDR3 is TGCGCCAGCAGCTTGGGGGCCGAGAGCTATGGCTACACCTTC.

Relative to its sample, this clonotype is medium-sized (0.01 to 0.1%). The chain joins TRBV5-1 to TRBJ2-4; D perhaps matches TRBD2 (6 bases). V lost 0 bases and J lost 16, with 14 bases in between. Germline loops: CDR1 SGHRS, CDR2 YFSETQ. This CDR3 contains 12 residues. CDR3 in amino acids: CASSLDSGLIYF. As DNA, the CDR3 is TGCGCCAGCAGCTTGGATTCGGGACTCATTTACTTC.

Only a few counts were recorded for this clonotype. The CDR3 DNA follows: TGTGCCAGCAGTTACTCGAGTATAGAGGCGGCCGGGGAGCTGTTTTTT. It is translated as CASSYSSIEAAGELFF. V is TRBV6-5 and J is TRBJ2-2; the D is unclear. Germline CDR1 and CDR2: MNHEY and SVGAGI. The CDR3 is 16 amino acids. The V and J ends lost 0 bases and 6 bases respectively, with 14 bases between them.

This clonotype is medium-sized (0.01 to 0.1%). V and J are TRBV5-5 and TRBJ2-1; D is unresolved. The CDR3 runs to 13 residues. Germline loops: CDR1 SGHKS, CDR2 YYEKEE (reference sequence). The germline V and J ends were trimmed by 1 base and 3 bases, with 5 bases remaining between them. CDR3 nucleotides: TGTGCCAGCAGCTTGTTGAACTACAATGAGCAGTTCTTC. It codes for CASSLLNYNEQFF.

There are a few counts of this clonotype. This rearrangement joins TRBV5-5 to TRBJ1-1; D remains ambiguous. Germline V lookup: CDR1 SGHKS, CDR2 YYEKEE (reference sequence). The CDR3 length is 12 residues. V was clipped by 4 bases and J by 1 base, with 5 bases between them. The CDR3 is CASSLRNTEAFF. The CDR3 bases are TGTGCCAGCAGCCTTAGGAACACTGAAGCTTTCTTT.

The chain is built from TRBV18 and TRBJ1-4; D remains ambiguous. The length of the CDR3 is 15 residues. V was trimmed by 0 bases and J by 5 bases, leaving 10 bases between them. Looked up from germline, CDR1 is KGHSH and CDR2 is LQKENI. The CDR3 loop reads CASSPPWQENEKLFF. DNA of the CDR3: TGTGCCAGCTCACCACCCTGGCAGGAAAATGAAAAACTGTTTTTT.

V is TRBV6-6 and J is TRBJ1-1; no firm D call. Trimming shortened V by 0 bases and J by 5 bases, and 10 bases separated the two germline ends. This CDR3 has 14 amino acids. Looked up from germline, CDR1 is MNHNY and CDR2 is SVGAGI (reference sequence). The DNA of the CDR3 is TGTGCCAGCAGTTACTCGCGTTCGGGGACTGAAGCTTTCTTT. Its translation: CASSYSRSGTEAFF.

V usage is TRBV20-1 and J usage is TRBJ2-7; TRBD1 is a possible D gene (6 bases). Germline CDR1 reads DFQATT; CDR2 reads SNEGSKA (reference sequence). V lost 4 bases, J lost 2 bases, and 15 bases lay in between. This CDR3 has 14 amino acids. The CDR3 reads CSANEGVYAYEQYF. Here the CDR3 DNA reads TGCAGTGCTAATGAGGGGGTCTACGCCTACGAGCAGTACTTC.

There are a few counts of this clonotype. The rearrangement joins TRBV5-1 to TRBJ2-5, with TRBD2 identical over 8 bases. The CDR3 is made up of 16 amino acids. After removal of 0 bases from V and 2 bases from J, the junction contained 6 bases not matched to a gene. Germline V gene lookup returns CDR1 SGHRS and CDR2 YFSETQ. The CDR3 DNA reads TGCGCCAGCAGCTTGGGAGCCATAGCGGGGCAAGAGACCCAGTACTTC. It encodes CASSLGAIAGQETQYF.

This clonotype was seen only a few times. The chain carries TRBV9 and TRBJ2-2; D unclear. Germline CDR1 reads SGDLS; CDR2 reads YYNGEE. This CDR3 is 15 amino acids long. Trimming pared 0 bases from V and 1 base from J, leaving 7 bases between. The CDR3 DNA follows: TGTGCCAGCAGCGTAGGGGCAGAGAACACCGGGGAGCTGTTTTTT. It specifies CASSVGAENTGELFF.

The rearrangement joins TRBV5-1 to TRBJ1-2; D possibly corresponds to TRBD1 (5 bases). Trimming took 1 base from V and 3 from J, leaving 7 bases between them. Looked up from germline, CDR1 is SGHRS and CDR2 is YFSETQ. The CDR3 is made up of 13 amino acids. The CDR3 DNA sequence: TGCGCCAGCAGCTTGATGACAGACTATGGCTACACCTTC. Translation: CASSLMTDYGYTF.

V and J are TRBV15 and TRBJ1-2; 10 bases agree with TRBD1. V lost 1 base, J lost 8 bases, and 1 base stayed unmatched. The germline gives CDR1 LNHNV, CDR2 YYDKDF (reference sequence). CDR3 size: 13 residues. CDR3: CATSRVGQGGYTF. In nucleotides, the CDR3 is TGTGCCACCAGCAGAGTGGGACAGGGGGGCTACACCTTC. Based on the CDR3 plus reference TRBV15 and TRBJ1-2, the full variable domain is DAMVIQNPRYQVTQFGKPVTLSCSQTLNHNVMYWYQQKSSQAPKLLFHYYDKDFNNEADTPDNFQSRRPNTSFCFLDIRSPGLGDTAMYLCATSRVGQGGYTFGSGTRLTVV.

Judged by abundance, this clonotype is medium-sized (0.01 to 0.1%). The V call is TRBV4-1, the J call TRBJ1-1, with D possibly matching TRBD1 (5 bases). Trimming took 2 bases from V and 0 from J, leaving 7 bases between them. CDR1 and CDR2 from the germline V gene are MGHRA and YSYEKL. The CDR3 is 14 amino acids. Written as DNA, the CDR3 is TGCGCCAGCAGCCAACAGGGCGTGAACACTGAAGCTTTCTTT. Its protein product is CASSQQGVNTEAFF.

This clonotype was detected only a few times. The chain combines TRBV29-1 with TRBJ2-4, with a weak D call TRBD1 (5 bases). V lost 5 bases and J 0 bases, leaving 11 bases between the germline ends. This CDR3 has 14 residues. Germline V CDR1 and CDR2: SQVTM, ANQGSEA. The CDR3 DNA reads TGCAGCGTTCGACAGACGCTAGCCAAAAACATTCAGTACTTC. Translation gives CSVRQTLAKNIQYF.

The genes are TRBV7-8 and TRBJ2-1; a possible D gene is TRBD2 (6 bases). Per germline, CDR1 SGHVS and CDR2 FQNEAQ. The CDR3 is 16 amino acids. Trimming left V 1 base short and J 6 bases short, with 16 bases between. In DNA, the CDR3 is TGTGCCAGCAGCTTAGGTGCGGGGACTGCTGTCAATGAGCAGTTCTTC. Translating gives CASSLGAGTAVNEQFF.

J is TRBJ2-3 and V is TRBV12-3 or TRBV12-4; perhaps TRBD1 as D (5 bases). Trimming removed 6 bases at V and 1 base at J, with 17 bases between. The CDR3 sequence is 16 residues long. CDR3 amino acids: CASSPNRTPGTDTQYF. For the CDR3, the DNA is TGTGCCAGCAGCCCCAACAGGACACCTGGCACAGATACGCAGTATTTT.

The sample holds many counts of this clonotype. The CDR3 DNA sequence: TGTGCCAGCAGCCAAGATTTTGGGTTAGCGGGAGAGGAGACCCAGTACTTC. As protein: CASSQDFGLAGEETQYF. The J gene is TRBJ2-5, the V gene TRBV4-2; 9 bases are a match to TRBD2. After removal of 0 bases from V and 5 bases from J, the junction contained 10 bases not matched to a gene. The germline V gene has CDR1 LGHNA and CDR2 YNFKEQ. This CDR3 region has 17 residues.

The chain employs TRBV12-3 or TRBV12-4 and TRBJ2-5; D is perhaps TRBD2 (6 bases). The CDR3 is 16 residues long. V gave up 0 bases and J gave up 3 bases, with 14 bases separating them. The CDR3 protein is CASSLAAGTLKETQYF. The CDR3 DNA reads TGTGCCAGCAGTTTAGCGGCGGGGACCCTTAAAGAGACCCAGTACTTC.

The CDR3 sequence: CASSPQGPNYGYTF. For the CDR3, the DNA is TGTGCCAGCTCACCACAAGGGCCTAACTATGGCTACACCTTC. V is TRBV18 and J is TRBJ1-2; D not certain. Between the trimmed V and J ends, which lost 1 base and 0 bases, there was a span of 6 bases. Germline-derived CDR1 and CDR2 are KGHSH and LQKENI. The CDR3 is made up of 14 amino acids.

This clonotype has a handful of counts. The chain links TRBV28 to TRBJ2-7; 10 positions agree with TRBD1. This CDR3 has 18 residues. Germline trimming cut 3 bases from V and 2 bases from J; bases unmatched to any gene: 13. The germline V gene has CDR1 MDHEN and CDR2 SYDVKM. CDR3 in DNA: TGTGCCAGCAGTTTCTCGGCAAAAACCGGGACAGGGGCCTACGAGCAGTACTTC. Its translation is CASSFSAKTGTGAYEQYF.